The rows below give T cell receptor beta chains drawn from one sample of a study of blood T cell repertoires in COVID-19. Method: immunoSEQ multiplex PCR; TCRdb's copy keeps in-frame clones and lacks some. The sample lists about 95,000 clones, about nine tenths seen once, with 3% to 4.5% in the top ten. Sequences were obtained from peripheral blood. Source of these receptors: a woman in her 50s in a cohort sampled during active COVID-19. The CDR3 runs from the conserved cysteine through the conserved F or W. The D gene is left open where the match is weak. Clone size, where shown, is once, few, many, or a class for clones that have expanded.

v_call,d_call,clone_size,j_call,cdr3_length,cdr3_aa,cdr3_nt
TRBV18,.,.,TRBJ2-5,13,CASSPGAGETQYF,TGTGCCAGCTCACCCGGCGCGGGCGAGACCCAGTACTTC
TRBV5-8,.,once,TRBJ2-1,15,CASSFPGLKSHEQFF,TGTGCCAGCAGCTTTCCGGGACTCAAGTCCCATGAGCAGTTCTTC
TRBV3-1/TRBV3-2,TRBD2,.,TRBJ2-7,13,CASSRDYSYEQYF,TGTGCCAGCAGCCGGGACTACTCCTACGAGCAGTACTTC
TRBV2,TRBD2,.,TRBJ2-7,17,CASYGLQRRETRNEQYF,TGTGCCAGCTATGGACTTCAAAGGCGGGAGACGAGGAACGAGCAGTACTTC
TRBV27,TRBD1,once,TRBJ2-2,17,CASSLSLRGPRTGELFF,TGTGCCAGCAGTTTATCGTTGAGGGGGCCTCGCACCGGGGAGCTGTTTTTT
TRBV3-1/TRBV3-2,TRBD1,.,TRBJ2-7,16,CASSHTPGTGSYEQYF,TGTGCCAGCAGCCATACCCCCGGGACAGGGTCCTACGAGCAGTACTTC
TRBV7-9,.,.,TRBJ2-1,16,CASSAGQFFSYNEQFF,TGTGCCAGCAGCGCCGGACAGTTTTTCTCCTACAATGAGCAGTTCTTC
TRBV29-1,.,.,TRBJ2-7,15,CSVEEAGGGMGEQYF,TGCAGCGTTGAAGAGGCAGGAGGAGGGATGGGAGAGCAGTACTTC
TRBV9,TRBD2,.,TRBJ2-4,15,CASSVDGRVLGIQYF,TGTGCCAGCAGCGTAGATGGGAGGGTTCTCGGCATTCAGTACTTC
TRBV6-6,.,.,TRBJ2-4,19,CASSYSRTDSSLAKNIQYF,TGTGCCAGCAGCTACTCCCGAACGGACAGTAGTCTAGCCAAAAACATTCAGTACTTC
TRBV15,.,.,TRBJ1-4,16,CATSRDPIEMREKLFF,TGTGCCACCAGCAGAGATCCCATCGAGATGCGTGAAAAACTGTTTTTT
TRBV30,TRBD2,.,TRBJ2-2,15,CAWSVGLGPTGELFF,TGTGCCTGGAGTGTTGGACTAGGGCCCACCGGGGAGCTGTTTTTT
TRBV10-1,.,.,TRBJ1-4,14,CASSPGGRHEKLFF,TGCGCCAGCAGCCCCGGAGGGAGGCATGAAAAACTGTTTTTT
TRBV6-5,TRBD1,.,TRBJ1-5,15,CASRDRRNSNQPQHF,TGTGCCAGCAGGGACAGGAGGAATAGCAATCAGCCCCAGCATTTT
TRBV14,TRBD1,.,TRBJ2-7,16,CASSQDMGQGVNEQYF,TGTGCCAGCAGCCAAGATATGGGACAGGGAGTGAACGAGCAGTACTTC
TRBV10-2,.,.,TRBJ1-1,13,CANRRGMNTEAFF,TGCGCCAACCGCAGGGGCATGAACACTGAAGCTTTCTTT
TRBV6-1,.,once,TRBJ2-6,14,CASSERGAANVLTF,TGTGCCAGCAGTGAAAGGGGTGCGGCCAACGTCCTGACTTTC
TRBV2,.,.,TRBJ2-7,16,CASSENWSGVSYEQYF,TGTGCCAGCAGTGAAAATTGGTCGGGAGTCTCCTACGAGCAGTACTTC
TRBV5-1,TRBD2,few,TRBJ2-7,15,CASSIAGGRLGEQYF,TGCGCCAGCAGCATCGCGGGCGGGAGGCTTGGCGAGCAGTACTTC
TRBV3-1/TRBV3-2,.,.,TRBJ1-1,13,CASSLGARTEAFF,TGTGCCAGCAGCCTAGGGGCCCGGACTGAAGCTTTCTTT
TRBV9,.,.,TRBJ2-1,13,CASSAEYKNEQFF,TGTGCCAGCAGCGCCGAATACAAGAATGAGCAGTTCTTC
TRBV6-5,TRBD1,once,TRBJ1-4,14,CASTVQGPNEKLFF,TGTGCCAGCACCGTACAGGGGCCTAATGAAAAACTGTTTTTT
TRBV3-1/TRBV3-2,TRBD2,.,TRBJ2-1,16,CASRLGGAGGNNEQFF,TGTGCCAGCAGGCTCGGTGGAGCGGGAGGGAACAATGAGCAGTTCTTC
TRBV4-1,TRBD1,.,TRBJ1-3,17,CASSHPPGRGTGNTIYF,TGCGCCAGCAGCCATCCTCCCGGCAGGGGGACTGGAAACACCATATATTTT
TRBV23-1,.,.,TRBJ2-5,13,CASSPEDQETQYF,TGCGCCAGCAGTCCTGAGGACCAAGAGACCCAGTACTTC
TRBV18,TRBD1,.,TRBJ2-3,15,CASSLRTGSTDTQYF,TGTGCCAGCTCCCTTAGGACAGGGAGCACAGATACGCAGTATTTT
TRBV6-5,.,.,TRBJ2-1,12,CASSYSGSEQFF,TGTGCCAGCAGTTACTCAGGGAGTGAGCAGTTCTTC
TRBV7-9,TRBD1,.,TRBJ1-3,16,CASSTRQGASGNTIYF,TGTGCCAGCAGCACTAGACAGGGGGCCTCTGGAAACACCATATATTTT
TRBV30,.,.,TRBJ1-1,12,CAWAQDYTEAFF,TGTGCCTGGGCTCAGGATTACACTGAAGCTTTCTTT
TRBV7-9,TRBD1,.,TRBJ1-3,15,CASSRDSFSGNTIYF,TGTGCCAGCAGCCGGGACAGTTTCTCTGGAAACACCATATATTTT
TRBV6-5,.,.,TRBJ2-4,16,CASSYKGEAAKNIQYF,TGTGCCAGCAGTTACAAAGGGGAGGCGGCCAAAAACATTCAGTACTTC
TRBV7-2,.,.,TRBJ1-2,14,CASSLASGNYGYTF,TGTGCCAGCAGCTTAGCTTCAGGGAACTATGGCTACACCTTC
TRBV4-1,TRBD1,.,TRBJ1-1,17,CASSQDRDRIMNTEAFF,TGCGCCAGCAGCCAAGATAGGGACAGGATCATGAACACTGAAGCTTTCTTT
TRBV9,TRBD1,.,TRBJ1-3,17,CASSKLGTGGVGNTIYF,TGTGCCAGCAGCAAATTAGGGACAGGGGGCGTCGGAAACACCATATATTTT
TRBV25-1,TRBD1,.,TRBJ2-7,15,CASSGGQGFGNEQYF,TGTGCCAGCAGTGGGGGACAGGGGTTCGGTAACGAGCAGTACTTC
TRBV5-5,.,.,TRBJ2-4,16,CASSLGGNVAKNIQYF,TGTGCCAGCAGCTTGGGAGGGAACGTCGCCAAAAACATTCAGTACTTC
TRBV9,.,.,TRBJ2-1,14,CASSVELISGEQFF,TGTGCCAGCAGCGTAGAGCTGATCTCTGGTGAGCAGTTCTTC
TRBV12-5,TRBD2,.,TRBJ2-1,17,CASVLAGTSGGAGEQFF,TGTGCTAGTGTTCTTGCCGGGACTAGCGGGGGGGCTGGTGAGCAGTTCTTC
TRBV19,TRBD1,.,TRBJ1-1,15,CASSIGDRLDTEAFF,TGTGCCAGTAGTATAGGGGACAGGTTGGACACTGAAGCTTTCTTT